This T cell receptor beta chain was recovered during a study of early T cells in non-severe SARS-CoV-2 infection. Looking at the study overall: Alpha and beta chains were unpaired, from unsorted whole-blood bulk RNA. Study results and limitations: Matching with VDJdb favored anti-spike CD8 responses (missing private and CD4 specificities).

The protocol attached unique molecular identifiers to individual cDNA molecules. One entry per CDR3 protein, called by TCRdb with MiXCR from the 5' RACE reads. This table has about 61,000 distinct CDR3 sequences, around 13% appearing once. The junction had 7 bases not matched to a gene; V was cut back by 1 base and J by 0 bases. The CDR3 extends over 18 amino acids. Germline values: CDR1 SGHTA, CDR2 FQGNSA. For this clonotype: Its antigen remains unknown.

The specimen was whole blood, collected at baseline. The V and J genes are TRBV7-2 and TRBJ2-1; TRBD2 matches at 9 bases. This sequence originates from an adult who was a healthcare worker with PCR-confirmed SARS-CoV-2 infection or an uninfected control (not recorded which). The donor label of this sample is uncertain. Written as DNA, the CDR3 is TGTGCCAGCAGCTTAGTCGAAAGCGGGGGGAGCTCCTACAATGAGCAGTTCTTC. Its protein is CASSLVESGGSSYNEQFF.